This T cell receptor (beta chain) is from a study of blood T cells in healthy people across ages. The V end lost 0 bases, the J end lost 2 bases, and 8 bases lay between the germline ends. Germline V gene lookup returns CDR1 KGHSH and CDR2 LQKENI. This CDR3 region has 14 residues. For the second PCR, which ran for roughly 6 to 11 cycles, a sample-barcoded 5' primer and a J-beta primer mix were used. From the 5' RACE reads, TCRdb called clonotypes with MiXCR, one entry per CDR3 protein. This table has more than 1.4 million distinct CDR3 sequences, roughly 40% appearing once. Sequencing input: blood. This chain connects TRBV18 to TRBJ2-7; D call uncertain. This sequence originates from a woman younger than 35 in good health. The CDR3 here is CASSPPADTYEQYF. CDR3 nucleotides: TGTGCCAGCTCACCACCGGCTGATACCTACGAGCAGTACTTC.